What follows are 30 T cell receptor beta chains derived from one specimen sequenced in a study of T cells in narcolepsy (dated by TCRdb to the late 2010s). Libraries were made using the immunoSEQ multiplex PCR assay. TCRdb carries this immuneACCESS record with in-frame sequences only. Its versions omit some clonotypes, under half of them owing to an unresolved V gene in the studies checked, with the rest unexplained. Across this sample there are tens of thousands of clones, with about 92% seen only once. The top ten constitute roughly 1% of the sample. The sample taken for sequencing was CD45RA- memory CD4+ T cells from PBMCs. The cell subset or site label, as the study defines it: memory T cells sorted ex vivo from peripheral blood. The origin of the receptors is a human donor with narcolepsy.

This clone showed up just a few times. The chain couples TRBV11-2 to TRBJ2-3; TRBD2 might be the D (6 bases). V was cut by 5 bases and J by 8 bases, with 26 bases left in between. Germline V CDR1 and CDR2: SGHAT, FQNNGV. The CDR3 covers 17 residues. In DNA form, the CDR3 reads TGTGCCAGCAGCCCAGGGCGGGGCGCATTACCACGGGGTACGCAGTATTTT. Amino acid sequence: CASSPGRGALPRGTQYF.

The V call is TRBV11-2, the J call TRBJ2-2; the D gene could be TRBD1 or TRBD2 (5 bases each). Germline CDR1 is SGHAT and CDR2 is FQNNGV. The CDR3 sequence is 17 residues long. Trimming took 6 bases from V and 0 from J, leaving 17 bases between them. CDR3 DNA sequence: TGTGCCAGCAGGACCGTTGAGGGGCGGGCGAACACCGGGGAGCTGTTTTTT. Protein: CASRTVEGRANTGELFF.

V usage is TRBV21-1 and J usage is TRBJ2-3; the table's D gene call, TRBD2, was not cross checked with the DNA. TRBV21-1 counts as a pseudogene. This CDR3 spans 16 amino acids. The DNA of the CDR3 is TGTGCCAGCAGCAGAGGTCTAGCGGGAGTTGGAGATACGCAGTATTTT. Residues: CASSRGLAGVGDTQYF.

The gene calls are TRBV4-2 and TRBJ1-2; tentatively, D is TRBD1 (5 bases). Trimming shortened V by 4 bases and J by 4 bases, and 16 bases separated the two germline ends. CDR1 and CDR2 from the germline V gene are LGHNA and YNFKEQ. CDR3 size: 15 residues. The CDR3 loop is CASSLGHSQSYGYTF. CDR3 bases: TGTGCCAGCAGCCTGGGGCACAGCCAATCCTATGGCTACACCTTC.

This clone showed up just once. J is TRBJ2-1 and V is TRBV4-2; 10 nucleotides align to TRBD2. CDR1 is LGHNA, CDR2 YNFKEQ, per germline. Trimming cost V 4 bases and J 7 bases; bases outside gene matches: 4. The CDR3 runs to 14 residues. CDR3 in DNA: TGTGCCAGCAGCCTAGCGGGAGGACGGAATGAGCAGTTCTTC. Protein product: CASSLAGGRNEQFF.

This clone was picked up one time. V usage is TRBV2 and J usage is TRBJ2-7; TRBD2 is a possible D gene (6 bases). This CDR3 is 13 amino acids long. Germline lookup yields CDR1 SNHLY and CDR2 FYNNEI. V was clipped by 4 bases and J by 6 bases, with 13 bases between them. The CDR3 reads CASSVTEEGEQYF. For the CDR3, the DNA is TGTGCCAGCAGTGTCACTGAGGAGGGCGAGCAGTACTTC. The variable domain in full, with the rest retrieved from reference TRBV2 and TRBJ2-7, is EPEVTQTPSHQVTQMGQEVILRCVPISNHLYFYWYRQILGQKVEFLVSFYNNEISEKSEIFDDQFSVERPDGSNFTLKIRSTKLEDSAMYFCASSVTEEGEQYFGPGTRLTVT.

This chain links TRBV19 with TRBJ2-6; TRBD1 matches 10 bases. The CDR3 totals 20 residues. With 7 bases clipped from V and 0 bases from J, the junction kept 15 bases outside the gene matches. In germline, CDR1 is LNHDA, CDR2 SQIVND (reference sequence). CDR3 protein: CASKRVRDRGLSSGANVLTF. The CDR3, as DNA: TGTGCCAGTAAGCGCGTAAGGGACAGGGGCCTGAGCTCTGGGGCCAACGTCCTGACTTTC.

The V gene is TRBV7-9, the J gene TRBJ2-1; 16 nucleotides match TRBD2. Losses at the gene ends were 1 base for V and 7 bases for J; bases not matched to a gene: 10. Germline loops: CDR1 SEHNR, CDR2 FQNEAQ (reference sequence). The CDR3 totals 19 residues. CDR3 sequence: CASSLVWGLAGGTKNEQFF. The DNA for the CDR3 is TGTGCCAGCAGCTTAGTCTGGGGACTAGCGGGAGGGACTAAAAATGAGCAGTTCTTC. The variable domain in full, completed from reference TRBV7-9 and TRBJ2-1, reads DTGVSQNPRHKITKRGQNVTFRCDPISEHNRLYWYRQTLGQGPEFLTYFQNEAQLEKSRLLSDRFSAERPKGSFSTLEIQRTEQGDSAMYLCASSLVWGLAGGTKNEQFFGPGTRLTVL.

The chain carries TRBV4-1 and TRBJ1-1; D is unclear. From germline, CDR1 is MGHRA and CDR2 YSYEKL. V lost 1 base and J lost 0, with 18 bases in between. The CDR3 runs to 18 residues. CDR3 sequence reads: CASSQGLLGRRMNTEAFF. The DNA of the CDR3 is TGCGCCAGCAGCCAAGGGCTTTTAGGCAGGAGAATGAACACTGAAGCTTTCTTT.

The chain recombines TRBV5-1 with TRBJ2-1, with D possibly being TRBD2 (5 bases). From germline, CDR1 is SGHRS and CDR2 YFSETQ. Trimming shortened V by 1 base and J by 0 bases, and 8 bases separated the two germline ends. The CDR3 loop spans 15 amino acids. CDR3 nucleotides: TGCGCCAGCAGCTTGTTAGAGGGCTCCTACAATGAGCAGTTCTTC. Its translation: CASSLLEGSYNEQFF.

This chain links TRBV15 with TRBJ2-5, with 7 nucleotides matching TRBD1. Germline V gene data show CDR1 as LNHNV and CDR2 as YYDKDF (reference sequence). V dropped 6 bases and J dropped 1; count of bases not matched to a gene: 5. The CDR3 totals 14 residues. CDR3 nucleotides: TGTGCCACCAGGGCAGGGGGAGTCCAAGAGACCCAGTACTTC. This encodes CATRAGGVQETQYF.

The CDR3 nucleotides read TGCGCCAGCAGCCAAGATGAGCCCCGGACTAGCGGGAGGGGTAATGAGCAGTTCTTC. Translated, it gives CASSQDEPRTSGRGNEQFF. This sequence joins TRBV4-1 and TRBJ2-1, with 15 bases aligning to TRBD2. V dropped 0 bases and J dropped 7; count of bases not matched to a gene: 10. Germline CDR1 reads MGHRA; CDR2 reads YSYEKL. The CDR3 is 19 residues long.

The gene calls are TRBV11-2 and TRBJ1-1; D perhaps matches TRBD1 (5 bases). The germline V and J ends were trimmed by 1 base and 11 bases, with 17 bases remaining between them. The CDR3 sequence is 14 residues long. CDR1 is SGHAT, CDR2 FQNNGV, per germline. The CDR3 DNA sequence: TGTGCCAGCAGCTTAGTCCTGCGGACGGGGCTGGCTTTCTTT. Protein sequence: CASSLVLRTGLAFF.

J is TRBJ1-1 and V is TRBV2; D possibly corresponds to TRBD1 (5 bases). The length of the CDR3 is 14 residues. The germline gives CDR1 SNHLY, CDR2 FYNNEI. V was cut by 5 bases and J by 11 bases, with 21 bases left in between. DNA for the CDR3: TGTGCCAGCAGTCCTCAACTTAGGGGTACAGAGGCTTTCTTT. Residues: CASSPQLRGTEAFF.

The chain couples TRBV11-2 to TRBJ2-5, with TRBD2 matching 8 bases. The DNA end is a closer match to TRBJ2-7, so the J assignment may be wrong. This CDR3 has 15 amino acids. CDR1 and CDR2 (germline): SGHAT, FQNNGV. The CDR3 region is CASSHNSGAAYEQYF. DNA of the CDR3: TGTGCCAGCAGCCATAATAGCGGGGCCGCCTACGAGCAGTACTTC.

The chain is built from TRBV11-3 and TRBJ2-2, with 7 positions matching TRBD1. CDR1 is SGHNT, CDR2 YENEEA, per germline. The CDR3 has 16 amino acids. V shed 1 base and J 0 bases; nucleotides not matched to a gene: 2. Written as DNA, the CDR3 is TGTGCCAGCAGCTTAGGGGACAGATCGAACACCGGGGAGCTGTTTTTT. This codes for CASSLGDRSNTGELFF. Full variable domain (rest looked up from reference TRBV11-3 and TRBJ2-2): EAGVVQSPRYKIIEKKQPVAFWCNPISGHNTLYWYLQNLGQGPELLIRYENEEAVDDSQLPKDRFSAERLKGVDSTLKIQPAELGDSAVYLCASSLGDRSNTGELFFGEGSRLTVL.

The V and J genes are TRBV5-1 and TRBJ1-3; D is unresolved. Germline lookup yields CDR1 SGHRS and CDR2 YFSETQ. The CDR3 spans 16 residues. Trimming stripped 0 bases from V and 0 bases from J, with 10 bases between. DNA for the CDR3: TGCGCCAGCAGCTTGGCCGCGGGGATCTCTGGAAACACCATATATTTT. It is translated as CASSLAAGISGNTIYF.

CDR3 in DNA: TGTGCCAGCAGTTTATCCCCTGAAGCGGGCCGGGTTCCTGAGTACTTC. Translated, it gives CASSLSPEAGRVPEYF. This chain connects TRBV27 to TRBJ2-7; tentatively, D is TRBD2 (6 bases). The germline CDR1 and CDR2 sequences are MNHEY and SMNVEV (reference sequence). The CDR3 contains 16 residues. V was shortened by 0 bases and J by 11 bases, with 23 bases between the two germline ends.

The chain joins TRBV7-8 to TRBJ2-4; 9 positions match TRBD2. In germline, CDR1 is SGHVS, CDR2 FQNEAQ. The V segment lost 6 bases and the J segment 2 bases; nucleotides outside the gene matches: 14. CDR3 length: 18 residues. CDR3 coding DNA: TGTGCCAGCAGTCCCCGCGTGGCGGGAGGGGGGACCAAAAACATTCAGTACTTC. Its protein product is CASSPRVAGGGTKNIQYF.

This chain joins TRBV7-9 and TRBJ2-1, with 8 bases aligning to TRBD1. Germline V gene sequence: CDR1 SEHNR, CDR2 FQNEAQ (reference sequence). V lost 11 bases and J lost 4; bases outside the gene matches: 7. The CDR3 loop spans 13 amino acids. CDR3 sequence (DNA): TGTGCCCTTACAGGGGGAGGTTACAATGAGCAGTTCTTC. It yields the protein CALTGGGYNEQFF.

This clone came up once. For the CDR3, the DNA is TGTGCCAGCAGTCCCCGACTAGCGGGAGGGCCGGGGAATGAGCAGTTCTTC. Residues: CASSPRLAGGPGNEQFF. The rearrangement links TRBV13 to TRBJ2-1, with 14 bases that match TRBD2. The CDR3 length is 17 residues. Germline CDR1 is PRHDT and CDR2 is FYEKMQ (reference sequence). J lost 7 bases, V lost 6 bases, and 11 bases had no gene match.

V is TRBV5-6 and J is TRBJ1-4; 7 bases align to TRBD1. The trim removed 1 base at V and 4 bases at J, leaving 7 bases unmatched. Germline CDR1 is SGHDT and CDR2 is YYEEEE. The CDR3 is 16 amino acids. DNA for the CDR3: TGTGCCAGCAGCTTGTGGAGGGGGCCGCTTAATGAAAAACTGTTTTTT. Protein sequence: CASSLWRGPLNEKLFF.

CDR3 sequence (DNA): TGTGCCAGCAGCTTAACTAGATCGAGGGAAGAGTACGAGCAGTACTTC. Its protein product is CASSLTRSREEYEQYF. This sequence joins TRBV5-6 and TRBJ2-7, with a tentative D call TRBD2 (5 bases). Trimming stripped 2 bases from V and 4 bases from J, with 19 bases between. CDR1 and CDR2 from the germline V gene are SGHDT and YYEEEE. The CDR3 has 16 amino acids.

The V gene is TRBV7-3, the J gene TRBJ2-3; maybe TRBD2 (6 bases). The germline V and J ends were trimmed by 5 bases and 4 bases, with 22 bases remaining between them. This CDR3 region has 17 residues. In germline, CDR1 is SGHTA, CDR2 FQGTGA. The CDR3 is CASSPHTVGSKADTQYF. DNA for the CDR3: TGTGCCAGCAGCCCCCATACAGTCGGGAGTAAAGCAGATACGCAGTATTTT.

This clone was counted a single time. The DNA of the CDR3 is TGTGCCAGCAGTGAAGCGGTCGCTGGAGGCAATCAGCCCCAGCATTTT. Translation gives CASSEAVAGGNQPQHF. V and J are TRBV6-1 and TRBJ1-5; D gene unclear. Trimming removed 0 bases at V and 2 bases at J, with 11 bases between. This CDR3 is 16 amino acids long. Looked up from germline, CDR1 is MNHNS and CDR2 is SASEGT.

In DNA, the CDR3 is TGTGCCAGCAGTGATACCTACGAGCAGTACTTC. This gives the protein CASSDTYEQYF. The gene calls are TRBV27 and TRBJ2-7; D uncertain. The CDR3 runs to 11 residues. The V gene lost 5 bases and the J gene lost 2 bases, with 4 bases spanning the gap. Per the germline V gene, CDR1 is MNHEY and CDR2 is SMNVEV (reference sequence).

V gene TRBV6-5 combines with J gene TRBJ2-7; a weak D match, TRBD1 (5 bases). The CDR3 has 13 residues. Germline-derived CDR1 and CDR2 are MNHEY and SVGAGI. Trimming cost V 4 bases and J 2 bases, with 9 bases left between them. The CDR3 loop is CASSLQGAYEQYF. CDR3 DNA: TGTGCCAGCAGTTTGCAGGGTGCCTACGAGCAGTACTTC.

As concerns this clone: One junction end does not reproduce the germline sequence, and a read error may be involved. This chain links TRBV19 with TRBJ2-1; 7 positions agree with TRBD1. Germline lookup yields CDR1 LNHDA and CDR2 SQIVND (reference sequence). The CDR3 extends over 14 amino acids. CDR3 amino acids: CASSIRDSSSRVIF. The CDR3 DNA is TGTGCCAGTAGTATCCGGGACAGCTCCTCCCGAGTGATCTTC.

The rearrangement links TRBV6-1 to TRBJ1-5; D is possibly TRBD1 (6 bases). Germline lookup yields CDR1 MNHNS and CDR2 SASEGT. Trimming pared 3 bases from V and 7 bases from J, leaving 10 bases between. The CDR3 covers 13 residues. CDR3: CASSDGTFQPQHF. The CDR3 nucleotides read TGTGCCAGCAGTGACGGGACATTCCAGCCCCAGCATTTT.

The rearrangement joins TRBV28 to TRBJ2-1; 8 bases are a match to TRBD2. V was clipped by 5 bases and J by 1 base; unmatched bases: 10. This CDR3 is 17 amino acids long. Germline CDR1 reads MDHEN; CDR2 reads SYDVKM. The CDR3: CASSGGLGGASYNEQFF. The CDR3 region has the DNA TGTGCCAGCAGTGGGGGACTAGGCGGGGCATCCTACAATGAGCAGTTCTTC. The full variable domain, completed using reference TRBV28 and TRBJ2-1, is DVKVTQSSRYLVKRTGEKVFLECVQDMDHENMFWYRQDPGLGLRLIYFSYDVKMKEKGDIPEGYSVSREKKERFSLILESASTNQTSMYLCASSGGLGGASYNEQFFGPGTRLTVL.